The present TCR beta chain was sequenced within a study of tumor-infiltrating lymphocytes in primary liver carcinoma. About the study: Tissue type made little difference to sample yields of roughly 3.5 to 7.5 million productive TCRbeta reads.

Production of TCR beta cDNA used 400 to 650 ng total RNA together with a constant-region primer. TCR beta libraries came from three nested multiplex PCR rounds using slightly modified ARM-PCR. TRBV1-TRBV30 forward primers and a C-beta reverse primer were used in the first two PCR rounds, which each ran for ten to eleven cycles. Each CDR3 protein is one row after TCRdb ran MiXCR on the multiplex PCR reads. Seen here are approximately 320,000 distinct CDR3 sequences, 50% to 75% observed once, and the top ten hold 15% to 20%. The researchers obtained blood RNA from unsorted whole blood and also extracted germline DNA. On this clonotype itself: Its antigen is unidentified.

This CDR3 comprises 13 residues. V dropped 2 bases and J dropped 6 bases, with 11 bases sitting between them. Study-wide findings and caveats: Each sample was bulk and unsorted; consequently, CD4+ and CD8+ repertoires were not compared. Significantly larger top-250-clone fractions were found in tumors than in blood (p = 0.039). Tumor region pairs showed greater overlap than either tumor-adjacent or tumor-blood pairs did.

The material sequenced was peripheral blood. The origin of this receptor is a woman under 40 with primary liver carcinoma and hepatitis B virus infection. This sequence joins TRBV12-3 or TRBV12-4 and TRBJ2-7, with D hard to call. The CDR3 bases are TGTGCCAGCAGTTTACACGGTAAGGGCGAGCAGTACTTC. Protein sequence: CASSLHGKGEQYF.